This T cell receptor beta chain was found in a study of blood T cells in healthy people across ages. Study-wide points: Both naive CD4+ cell counts and diversity were greater in long-lived donors than in aged donors. Samples with more naive T cells showed higher observed beta diversity.

Primed by a sample-barcoded 5' primer and a J-beta primer mix, a second PCR proceeded for 7 to 11 cycles. Each cDNA molecule was tagged by a template-switch adaptor with 12 random nucleotides. TCRdb reanalysed the 5' RACE reads using MiXCR and keeps one entry per CDR3 protein. Seen here are about a million distinct CDR3 sequences, roughly 50% observed once, and the top ten hold about a fifth. The people who gave samples were healthy Caucasians from Russia, aged about 6 to 95. On this clonotype itself: The antigen remains unidentified.

V lost 6 bases to trimming and J lost 5 bases, with 16 bases between them. The CDR3 is made up of 15 amino acids. Sequencing was done on a sample of blood. The genes are TRBV12-3 or TRBV12-4 and TRBJ1-4, with a weak D call TRBD1 (5 bases). The source is a woman aged 60-75 years in good health. In DNA, the CDR3 is TGTGCCAGCAGCCTTGGGACCGCCGTAAATGAAAAACTGTTTTTT. Translation gives CASSLGTAVNEKLFF.